Included here is one T cell receptor (beta chain) sequence, with context. Libraries were prepared by immunoSEQ multiplex PCR; TCRdb keeps only in-frame clonotypes and omits some of them. The table includes a few hundred thousand clones, roughly 86% detected once. This sample is drawn from a study of blood T cell repertoires in COVID-19. In the study overall: PBMCs, B-cell-depleted T cells, or T cells were the source of the cDNA or gDNA that made up the material.

The sample was peripheral blood. This receptor was obtained from a woman aged 25 to 39 with COVID-19, enrolled during active disease.

The CDR3 reads CASSLSDPRQDEQFF. The CDR3 bases are TGTGCCAGCAGTTTATCAGACCCCAGGCAGGATGAGCAGTTCTTC. The chain combines TRBV27 with TRBJ2-1; D is unclear. Germline V lookup: CDR1 MNHEY, CDR2 SMNVEV (reference sequence). V lost 0 bases to trimming and J lost 8 bases, with 14 bases between them. This CDR3 is 15 amino acids long.